A single sample is the source of the 15 T cell receptor beta chains below, sequenced in a study of T cells in Graves' hyperthyroidism and ophthalmopathy. Amplification yielded TCR beta CDR3 regions, with RNA transcripts as the source. The primer set for the first-round RT-PCR of the TCR CDR3 was HTBI. TCRdb fed the multiplex PCR reads into MiXCR, producing one record per CDR3 protein. The profile shows nearly 750,000 distinct CDR3 sequences, roughly 32% of them singletons. Sequencing was performed on blood. The receptors here all came from a woman aged 40 to 55 with Graves' hyperthyroidism.

The CDR3 protein is CSVETSGGAETQYF. In nucleotides, the CDR3 is TGCAGCGTTGAAACTAGCGGGGGGGCAGAGACCCAGTACTTC. V and J are TRBV29-1 and TRBJ2-5; 13 nucleotides agree with TRBD2. This CDR3 has 14 amino acids. The germline gives CDR1 SQVTM, CDR2 ANQGSEA. The V and J ends lost 2 bases and 4 bases, in that order; junction bases with no gene match: 1. Drawing the rest from reference TRBV29-1 and TRBJ2-5, the complete variable domain is SAVISQKPSRDICQRGTSLTIQCQVDSQVTMMFWYRQQPGQSLTLIATANQGSEATYESGFVIDKFPISRPNLTFSTLTVSNMSPEDSSIYLCSVETSGGAETQYFGPGTRLLVL.

This clonotype appeared many times. CDR3 bases: TGCAGCGTTGATGAACAGCTTCCTTCCTACGAGCAGTACTTC. It is translated as CSVDEQLPSYEQYF. The chain is built from TRBV29-1 and TRBJ2-7; D remains ambiguous. Germline CDR1 reads SQVTM; CDR2 reads ANQGSEA. CDR3 length: 14 residues. The V end was cut by 3 bases, the J end by 1 base, with 13 bases between.

This clonotype occurred a few times. The gene calls are TRBV19 and TRBJ1-2; D might be TRBD1 (5 bases). V lost 1 base, J lost 7 bases, and 16 bases lay in between. The V gene's germline CDR1 is LNHDA and CDR2 SQIVND (reference sequence). The CDR3 extends over 15 amino acids. CDR3 bases: TGTGCCAGTAGTATAGCCGGGCAGGGCGGGTCTGGCTACACCTTC. It translates to CASSIAGQGGSGYTF. The full variable domain, completed using reference TRBV19 and TRBJ1-2, is DGGITQSPKYLFRKEGQNVTLSCEQNLNHDAMYWYRQDPGQGLRLIYYSQIVNDFQKGDIAEGYSVSREKKESFPLTVTSAQKNPTAFYLCASSIAGQGGSGYTFGSGTRLTVV.

The chain joins TRBV29-1 to TRBJ1-5; 11 nucleotides line up with TRBD1. This CDR3 is 13 amino acids long. CDR1 and CDR2 from the germline V gene are SQVTM and ANQGSEA. V was pared by 5 bases and J by 6 bases, with 3 bases of the junction left unmatched. This chain's CDR3 is CSVIGTGGQPQHF. The CDR3 nucleotides are TGCAGCGTTATAGGGACAGGGGGTCAGCCCCAGCATTTT.

The V call is TRBV20-1, the J call TRBJ2-5; D is perhaps TRBD1 or TRBD2 (6 bases each). Germline V CDR1 and CDR2: DFQATT, SNEGSKA (reference sequence). V was cut by 0 bases and J by 5 bases, with 13 bases left in between. CDR3 length equals 14 residues. CDR3 region: CSARDGGLDETQYF. Written as DNA, the CDR3 is TGCAGTGCTAGAGACGGGGGCCTCGATGAGACCCAGTACTTC.

This clonotype was seen just once. Without the conserved terminal phenylalanine or tryptophan, this CDR3 likely stems from a read error. CDR3 nucleotides: TGTGCCAGCAGCAAGGCGGGGAGAAGCTTAAATCAGCCCCAGCATCTT. It codes for CASSKAGRSLNQPQHL. V gene TRBV7-3 combines with J gene TRBJ1-5, with unresolved D. Trimming shortened V by 5 bases and J by 4 bases, and 18 bases separated the two germline ends. The CDR3 spans 16 residues. From germline, CDR1 is SGHTA and CDR2 FQGTGA.

In its sample, this clonotype was seen many times. The chain carries TRBV19 and TRBJ2-7; D uncertain. The germline gives CDR1 LNHDA, CDR2 SQIVND (reference sequence). The CDR3 is 11 residues long. The V and J ends lost 3 bases and 5 bases respectively, with 5 bases between them. CDR3 sequence: CASSMRNEQYF. CDR3 sequence (DNA): TGTGCCAGTAGTATGCGAAACGAGCAGTACTTC.

This clonotype was observed a handful of times. The genes are TRBV11-2 and TRBJ1-3; D gene unclear. Looked up from germline, CDR1 is SGHAT and CDR2 is FQNNGV. This CDR3 is 13 amino acids long. Trimming removed 3 bases from V and 7 bases from J, with 10 bases in between. The CDR3 loop reads CASSFSLGNTIYF. The DNA for the CDR3 is TGTGCCAGCAGCTTCAGTCTGGGGAACACCATATATTTT.

This clonotype was observed at least ten times. The chain uses TRBV7-2 and TRBJ1-1; D is undetermined. The CDR3 is 14 residues long. Deletions cut 5 bases from V and 0 bases from J, with 10 bases between. CDR1 is SGHTA and CDR2 is FQGNSA in the germline V gene. The CDR3 nucleotides read TGTGCCAGCAGCCCAACTTTCATGAACACTGAAGCTTTCTTT. It is translated as CASSPTFMNTEAFF.

The genes are TRBV4-3 and TRBJ2-5; no firm D call. V lost 0 bases to trimming and J lost 5 bases, with 7 bases between them. From germline, CDR1 is LGHNA and CDR2 YSLEER. The CDR3 extends over 13 amino acids. CDR3 nucleotide sequence: TGCGCCAGCAGCCAAGACGGTTGGGAGACCCAGTACTTC. Its translation: CASSQDGWETQYF.

The chain combines TRBV7-2 with TRBJ2-7, with D possibly TRBD2 on 6 matching bases. The V gene's germline CDR1 is SGHTA and CDR2 FQGNSA. V was clipped by 5 bases and J by 2 bases, with 22 bases between them. This CDR3 has 17 amino acids. The CDR3 DNA follows: TGTGCCAGCAGCCCTTGGGGGTCAGCGGGTGAAACCTACGAGCAGTACTTC. Translated, it gives CASSPWGSAGETYEQYF.

This sequence joins TRBV14 and TRBJ1-2; D call uncertain. The CDR3 extends over 16 amino acids. Germline V gene lookup returns CDR1 SGHDN and CDR2 FVKESK. Between the trimmed V and J ends, which lost 2 bases and 4 bases, there was a span of 17 bases. This chain's CDR3 is CASSQTRGIRIYGYTF. The CDR3, as DNA: TGTGCCAGCAGCCAAACTCGAGGGATAAGGATCTATGGCTACACCTTC. Based on the CDR3 plus reference TRBV14 and TRBJ1-2, the full variable domain is EAGVTQFPSHSVIEKGQTVTLRCDPISGHDNLYWYRRVMGKEIKFLLHFVKESKQDESGMPNNRFLAERTGGTYSTLKVQPAELEDSGVYFCASSQTRGIRIYGYTFGSGTRLTVV.

The sample holds a few counts of this clonotype. The V gene is TRBV9, the J gene TRBJ1-4, with D uncertain. Germline V CDR1 and CDR2: SGDLS, YYNGEE. This CDR3 is built from 12 residues. Trimming stripped 0 bases from V and 8 bases from J, with 5 bases between. CDR3 region: CASSVGDEKLFF. The CDR3 nucleotides read TGTGCCAGCAGCGTAGGAGACGAAAAACTGTTTTTT.

The CDR3 is CASSPQRSLVEQYF. The CDR3 nucleotides are TGTGCCAGCTCACCACAGCGGTCTCTTGTCGAGCAGTACTTC. J is TRBJ2-7 and V is TRBV18; possibly TRBD2 for D (5 bases). V lost 1 base and J lost 6, with 13 bases in between. The CDR3 consists of 14 residues. The V gene's germline CDR1 is KGHSH and CDR2 LQKENI.

The chain uses TRBV30 and TRBJ1-2; perhaps TRBD1 as D (5 bases). V was clipped by 3 bases and J by 2 bases, with 10 bases between them. Germline assignment: CDR1 GTSNPN and CDR2 SVGIG (reference sequence). This CDR3 has 13 residues. The CDR3 spells CAWRSWGNYGYTF. DNA for the CDR3: TGTGCCTGGAGATCTTGGGGGAACTATGGCTACACCTTC.